Given below is one TCR beta chain in context. The data are from a study of naive and memory T cell subsets. The beta constant-region primer was an equimolar mix of two oligonucleotides covering TRBC1 and TRBC2. TCRdb re-derived calls from the UMI-ligation and nested PCR reads in MiXCR, one entry per CDR3 protein. This sample has 120,000 to 150,000 distinct CDR3 sequences, with about 15% found just once. V was clipped by 2 bases and J by 0 bases, with 6 bases between them. CDR3 length: 14 residues. CD4 T cells were positively selected, then CD8 T cells from the CD4-negative fraction. Sample: naive CD4+ T cells from blood. This chain links TRBV12-3 or TRBV12-4 with TRBJ2-3, with unresolved D. The receptor was derived from a human donor in good health. The CDR3 DNA reads TGTGCCAGCAGTTTATCGCCCAGCACAGATACGCAGTATTTT. This gives the protein CASSLSPSTDTQYF.